These 26 T cell receptor beta chains were all obtained from the same sample, sequenced in a study of radiation and T cells in renal cell carcinoma. The method was immunoSEQ multiplex PCR; TCRdb's version includes in-frame clones alone and lacks a portion of them. Of 150,000 or so clones in the sample, approximately 90% are singletons; the top ten hold about 4%. Specified time point: baseline pretreatment blood. Described treatment: 15 Gy SBRT to primary tumor, nephrectomy 4 weeks later. Sample: blood, taken from a patient whose treatment included radiotherapy and nephrectomy. The receptors were gathered from a woman between 65 and 79 years old with renal cell carcinoma.

The CDR3 is CASSSWTGLKRQETQYF. The CDR3 DNA is TGTGCCAGCAGCTCGTGGACAGGGTTAAAGCGGCAAGAGACCCAGTACTTC. This chain uses TRBV7-8 with TRBJ2-5; 8 bases match TRBD1. Unmatched junction bases numbered 12, after V lost 4 bases and J lost 2 bases. The V gene's germline CDR1 is SGHVS and CDR2 FQNEAQ. CDR3 length equals 17 residues.

This chain links TRBV28 with TRBJ1-2; TRBD1 matches at 8 bases. CDR1 and CDR2 from the germline V gene are MDHEN and SYDVKM. This CDR3 spans 15 amino acids. Trimming cost V 2 bases and J 6 bases; bases outside gene matches: 8. CDR3 DNA: TGTGCCAGCAGTTTAAAACGACAGGGGATCCATGGCTACACCTTC. Its protein product is CASSLKRQGIHGYTF.

J is TRBJ2-7 and V is TRBV5-1, with 8 bases fitting TRBD1. Germline V gene sequence: CDR1 SGHRS, CDR2 YFSETQ. CDR3 length equals 18 residues. J lost 2 bases, V lost 4 bases, and 17 bases had no gene match. This CDR3 reads CASSKGTGAGTGTYEQYF. The CDR3 nucleotides are TGCGCCAGCAGCAAAGGTACGGGGGCCGGGACAGGTACCTACGAGCAGTACTTC. The variable domain in full, with the rest retrieved from reference TRBV5-1 and TRBJ2-7, is KAGVTQTPRYLIKTRGQQVTLSCSPISGHRSVSWYQQTPGQGLQFLFEYFSETQRNKGNFPGRFSGRQFSNSRSEMNVSTLELGDSALYLCASSKGTGAGTGTYEQYFGPGTRLTVT.

The chain recombines TRBV7-3 with TRBJ1-3; 7 nucleotides align to TRBD1. The CDR3 sequence is 16 residues long. V shed 5 bases and J 0 bases; nucleotides not matched to a gene: 7. Germline V gene lookup returns CDR1 SGHTA and CDR2 FQGTGA. Here the CDR3 reads CASSDRVWSSGNTIYF. DNA of the CDR3: TGTGCCAGCAGCGACAGGGTTTGGAGCTCTGGAAACACCATATATTTT.

The chain is built from TRBV5-1 and TRBJ2-3; D might be TRBD2 (5 bases). V was trimmed by 4 bases and J by 3 bases, leaving 15 bases between them. Per germline, CDR1 SGHRS and CDR2 YFSETQ. This CDR3 has 15 amino acids. The CDR3 DNA reads TGCGCCAGCAGCGCCGGGCGGGCCGGGACAGATACGCAGTATTTT. Residues: CASSAGRAGTDTQYF.

The gene calls are TRBV5-5 and TRBJ1-5; D is possibly TRBD1 (5 bases). Looked up from germline, CDR1 is SGHKS and CDR2 is YYEKEE (reference sequence). This CDR3 is built from 14 residues. The ends were cut back, 0 bases at V and 3 bases at J, with 7 bases in the middle. The CDR3 nucleotides read TGTGCCAGCAGCTTGGAGGGGATCAATCAGCCCCAGCATTTT. Residues: CASSLEGINQPQHF. The whole variable domain, filled in from reference TRBV5-5 and TRBJ1-5, reads DAGVTQSPTHLIKTRGQQVTLRCSPISGHKSVSWYQQVLGQGPQFIFQYYEKEERGRGNFPDRFSARQFPNYSSELNVNALLLGDSALYLCASSLEGINQPQHFGDGTRLSIL.

The chain is built from TRBV7-2 and TRBJ2-3; D unresolved. Between the trimmed V and J ends, which lost 2 bases and 0 bases, there was a span of 9 bases. This CDR3 spans 15 amino acids. Germline-derived CDR1 and CDR2 are SGHTA and FQGNSA. CDR3 DNA sequence: TGTGCCAGCAGCTTAACCAGCCCTAGCACAGATACGCAGTATTTT. It encodes CASSLTSPSTDTQYF.

This chain connects TRBV27 to TRBJ2-7; either TRBD1 or TRBD2 may supply D (7 bases each). This CDR3 has 14 amino acids. The V gene's germline CDR1 is MNHEY and CDR2 SMNVEV (reference sequence). The V end was cut by 4 bases, the J end by 2 bases, with 12 bases between. CDR3 region: CASSYRGGAYEQYF. The CDR3 DNA reads TGTGCCAGCAGTTACAGGGGAGGGGCCTACGAGCAGTACTTC.

CDR3 DNA sequence: TGTGCCAGCACCTCGTTGTCCGACGAGCAGTACTTC. It translates to CASTSLSDEQYF. V and J are TRBV6-6 and TRBJ2-5; no definite D call. The assigned J gene may be wrong: the sequence end matches TRBJ2-7 better. The CDR3 has 12 amino acids. Germline V gene sequence: CDR1 MNHNY, CDR2 SVGAGI (reference sequence).

CDR3 residues: CASSRDRPAEQYF. The CDR3 coding sequence is TGCGCCAGCAGCCGGGACAGGCCGGCCGAGCAGTACTTC. The rearrangement joins TRBV5-1 to TRBJ2-7; 8 bases map to TRBD1. The CDR3 runs 13 residues. V dropped 4 bases and J dropped 6; count of bases not matched to a gene: 6. Germline lookup yields CDR1 SGHRS and CDR2 YFSETQ.

V is TRBV6-1 and J is TRBJ2-7; tentative D call: TRBD1 (6 bases). The CDR3 has 14 amino acids. CDR1 is MNHNS and CDR2 is SASEGT in the germline V gene. V was cut by 6 bases and J by 3 bases, with 15 bases left in between. DNA of the CDR3: TGTGCCAGCAGCCAGGGGCACACCGACTACGAGCAGTACTTC. It specifies CASSQGHTDYEQYF.

The V and J genes are TRBV28 and TRBJ1-2; tentatively, D is TRBD1 (5 bases). Trimming cost V 7 bases and J 6 bases, with 18 bases left between them. The CDR3 covers 14 residues. Germline CDR1 MDHEN, CDR2 SYDVKM. The CDR3 DNA is TGTGCCAGCATCTCCCCGGGACTACTCGATGGCTACACCTTC. This gives the protein CASISPGLLDGYTF.

The rearrangement joins TRBV7-2 to TRBJ2-1; TRBD2 is a possible D gene (5 bases). Trimming took off 4 bases at V and 5 bases at J, with 12 bases between the two ends. Germline V gene data show CDR1 as SGHTA and CDR2 as FQGNSA. The CDR3 spans 14 residues. The DNA of the CDR3 is TGTGCCAGCAGCTCGCCACCGGGAAACAATGAGCAGTTCTTC. Its translation: CASSSPPGNNEQFF.

The rearrangement uses TRBV9 and TRBJ1-6; no firm D call. This CDR3 contains 15 residues. The germline V gene encodes CDR1 SGDLS and CDR2 YYNGEE. The ends were cut back, 0 bases at V and 6 bases at J, with 10 bases in the middle. The CDR3 DNA reads TGTGCCAGCAGCGTAGGCGCGGCGCCTAATTCACCCCTCCACTTT. Its translation is CASSVGAAPNSPLHF. The full variable domain, with the rest looked up from reference TRBV9 and TRBJ1-6, is DSGVTQTPKHLITATGQRVTLRCSPRSGDLSVYWYQQSLDQGLQFLIQYYNGEERAKGNILERFSAQQFPDLHSELNLSSLELGDSALYFCASSVGAAPNSPLHFGNGTRLTVT.

V is TRBV2 and J is TRBJ2-1; TRBD2 matches 16 bases. This CDR3 has 15 residues. The trim removed 7 bases at V and 12 bases at J, leaving 9 bases unmatched. Germline V lookup: CDR1 SNHLY, CDR2 FYNNEI. CDR3 nucleotides: TGTGCCAGCATTCCGGGACTAGCGGGGGGGCCGGTGCAGTTCTTC. Translating gives CASIPGLAGGPVQFF.

V and J are TRBV19 and TRBJ2-5; TRBD1 matches 8 bases. The V and J ends lost 6 bases and 5 bases, in that order; junction bases with no gene match: 5. Germline V CDR1 and CDR2: LNHDA, SQIVND (reference sequence). The CDR3 is 13 residues long. The CDR3 loop is CASRHRGFETQYF. CDR3 nucleotide sequence: TGTGCCAGTAGGCACAGGGGGTTTGAGACCCAGTACTTC. Full variable domain (rest looked up from reference TRBV19 and TRBJ2-5): DGGITQSPKYLFRKEGQNVTLSCEQNLNHDAMYWYRQDPGQGLRLIYYSQIVNDFQKGDIAEGYSVSREKKESFPLTVTSAQKNPTAFYLCASRHRGFETQYFGPGTRLLVL.

The gene calls are TRBV6-1 and TRBJ2-2, with 8 bases identical to TRBD2. There are 15 residues in the CDR3. Germline V CDR1 and CDR2: MNHNS, SASEGT. The V segment lost 3 bases and the J segment 3 bases; nucleotides outside the gene matches: 3. The CDR3 sequence is CASSDERGYTGELFF. The CDR3 DNA is TGTGCCAGCAGTGACGAGCGGGGGTACACCGGGGAGCTGTTTTTT.

The rearrangement joins TRBV7-3 to TRBJ2-3; no definite D call. The CDR3 loop spans 15 amino acids. Trimming left V 2 bases short and J 0 bases short, with 9 bases between. Germline values: CDR1 SGHTA, CDR2 FQGTGA. The CDR3 loop reads CASSLPTTSTDTQYF. CDR3 bases: TGTGCCAGCAGCTTACCAACTACTAGCACAGATACGCAGTATTTT.

V gene TRBV11-3 combines with J gene TRBJ2-3; no firm D call. Germline V CDR1 and CDR2: SGHNT, YENEEA. Trimming took 0 bases from V and 9 from J, leaving 7 bases between them. The CDR3 extends over 12 amino acids. The CDR3 region has the DNA TGTGCCAGCAGCTTAGATGGAGACACGCAGTATTTT. Translated, it gives CASSLDGDTQYF. Full variable domain (rest looked up from reference TRBV11-3 and TRBJ2-3): EAGVVQSPRYKIIEKKQPVAFWCNPISGHNTLYWYLQNLGQGPELLIRYENEEAVDDSQLPKDRFSAERLKGVDSTLKIQPAELGDSAVYLCASSLDGDTQYFGPGTRLTVL.

V is TRBV19 and J is TRBJ2-7; D is perhaps TRBD1 (6 bases). The germline V gene has CDR1 LNHDA and CDR2 SQIVND (reference sequence). The CDR3 runs to 14 residues. Trimming removed 5 bases from V and 3 bases from J, with 14 bases in between. CDR3 sequence: CASSRQQGIYEQYF. The CDR3 DNA sequence: TGTGCCAGTAGTCGACAACAGGGTATCTACGAGCAGTACTTC.

The rearrangement links TRBV30 to TRBJ2-7; D is possibly TRBD1 or TRBD2 (5 bases each). The CDR3 is 13 residues long. V was pared by 0 bases and J by 5 bases, with 11 bases between. The germline V gene encodes CDR1 GTSNPN and CDR2 SVGIG (reference sequence). In DNA, the CDR3 is TGTGCCTGGAGTGTTTCGGGGCAGAACGAGCAGTACTTC. Its translation is CAWSVSGQNEQYF. Together with reference TRBV30 and TRBJ2-7, the CDR3 gives the full variable domain: SQTIHQWPATLVQPVGSPLSLECTVEGTSNPNLYWYRQAAGRGLQLLFYSVGIGQISSEVPQNLSASRPQDRQFILSSKKLLLSDSGFYLCAWSVSGQNEQYFGPGTRLTVT.

This clone was recorded only once. This sequence joins TRBV9 and TRBJ1-2; 7 bases are a match to TRBD1. Germline V gene sequence: CDR1 SGDLS, CDR2 YYNGEE. Trimming cost V 2 bases and J 6 bases; bases outside gene matches: 10. The CDR3 totals 15 residues. CDR3 sequence (DNA): TGTGCCAGCAGCGTCGGCGACAGGGTATGGGATGGCTACACCTTC. This gives the protein CASSVGDRVWDGYTF.

The V and J genes are TRBV15 and TRBJ2-5, with no clear D. Germline V gene sequence: CDR1 LNHNV, CDR2 YYDKDF (reference sequence). V was trimmed by 5 bases and J by 3 bases, leaving 10 bases between them. This CDR3 spans 13 amino acids. The CDR3 spells CATSRGREETQYF. CDR3 in DNA: TGTGCCACCAGCCGAGGTAGGGAAGAGACCCAGTACTTC.

The J gene is TRBJ1-4, the V gene TRBV7-2; D call uncertain. Germline V gene lookup returns CDR1 SGHTA and CDR2 FQGNSA. Trimming stripped 5 bases from V and 3 bases from J, with 13 bases between. The CDR3 extends over 15 amino acids. CDR3 sequence: CASSPRGGSNEKLFF. CDR3 nucleotides: TGTGCCAGCAGCCCCCGTGGAGGCTCTAATGAAAAACTGTTTTTT.

The chain joins TRBV13 to TRBJ1-2, with D maybe TRBD1 (5 bases). Trimming took 3 bases from V and 4 from J, leaving 6 bases between them. This CDR3 is 12 amino acids long. Germline V gives CDR1 PRHDT, CDR2 FYEKMQ (reference sequence). CDR3 region: CASSFQGYGYTF. The DNA of the CDR3 is TGTGCCAGCAGCTTTCAGGGCTATGGCTACACCTTC.

This clone was found once. The V gene is TRBV7-3, the J gene TRBJ2-5; TRBD2 agrees at 10 bases. Germline V gives CDR1 SGHTA, CDR2 FQGTGA. This CDR3 is built from 14 residues. V dropped 5 bases and J dropped 5; count of bases not matched to a gene: 5. The DNA for the CDR3 is TGTGCCAGCAGCACCAGCGGGGGGGCCGAGACCCAGTACTTC. Its translation is CASSTSGGAETQYF.